Described below is a single TCR beta chain sequence and its context. A Seattle source enrolled patients during active infection and followed them longitudinally. The method was immunoSEQ multiplex PCR; TCRdb's version includes in-frame clones alone and lacks a portion of them. The sample contains around 230,000 clones, 80% to 90% of which appear only once. Germline assignment: CDR1 SGHVS and CDR2 FNYEAQ. The CDR3 has 19 residues. V was pared by 2 bases and J by 5 bases, with 17 bases of the junction left unmatched. This sample is drawn from a study of blood T cell repertoires in COVID-19. Sequenced material: peripheral blood. The clonotype originates from a man aged 50-60 years with COVID-19, enrolled during active disease. The gene calls are TRBV7-6 and TRBJ1-2, with 10 bases identical to TRBD1. The CDR3 sequence is CASSLSRPFPGTGAYGYTF. The DNA of the CDR3 is TGTGCCAGCAGCTTATCCAGGCCGTTTCCCGGGACAGGGGCATATGGCTACACCTTC.